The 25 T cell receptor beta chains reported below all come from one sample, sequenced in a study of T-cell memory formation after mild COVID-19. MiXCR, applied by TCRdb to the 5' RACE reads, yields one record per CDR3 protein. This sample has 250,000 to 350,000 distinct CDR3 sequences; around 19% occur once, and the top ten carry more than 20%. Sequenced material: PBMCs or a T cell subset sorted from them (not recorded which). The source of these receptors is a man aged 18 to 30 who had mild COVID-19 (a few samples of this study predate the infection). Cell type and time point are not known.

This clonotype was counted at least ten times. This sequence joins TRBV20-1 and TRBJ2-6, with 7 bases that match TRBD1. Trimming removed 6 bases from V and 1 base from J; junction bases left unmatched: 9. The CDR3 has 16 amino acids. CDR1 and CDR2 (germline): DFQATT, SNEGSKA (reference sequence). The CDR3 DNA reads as TGCAGTGCGAGCGACAGGGCCCCGTCTGGGGCCAACGTCCTGACTTTC. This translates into CSASDRAPSGANVLTF.

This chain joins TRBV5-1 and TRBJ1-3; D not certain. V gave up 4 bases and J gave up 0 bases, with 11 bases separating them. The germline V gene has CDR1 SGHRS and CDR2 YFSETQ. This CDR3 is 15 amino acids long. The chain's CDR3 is CASSLMTDSGNTIYF. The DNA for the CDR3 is TGCGCCAGCAGCCTGATGACTGACTCTGGAAACACCATATATTTT.

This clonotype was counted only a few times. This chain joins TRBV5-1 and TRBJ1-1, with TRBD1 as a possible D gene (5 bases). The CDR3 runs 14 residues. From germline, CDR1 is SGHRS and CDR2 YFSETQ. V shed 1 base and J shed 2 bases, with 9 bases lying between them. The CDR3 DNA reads TGCGCCAGCAGCTTGCCCACAGGTAACACTGAAGCTTTCTTT. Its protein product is CASSLPTGNTEAFF.

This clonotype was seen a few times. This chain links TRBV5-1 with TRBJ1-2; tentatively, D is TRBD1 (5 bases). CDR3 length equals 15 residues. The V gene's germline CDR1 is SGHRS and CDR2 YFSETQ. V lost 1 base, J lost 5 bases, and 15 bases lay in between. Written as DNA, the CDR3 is TGCGCCAGCAGCTTGTACGCCGTGGAGGGGTATGGCTACACCTTC. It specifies CASSLYAVEGYGYTF.

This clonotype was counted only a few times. The CDR3 DNA sequence: TGTGCCAGCAGCAAGAACCCTTCAGCCAAAAACATTCAGTACTTC. Translating gives CASSKNPSAKNIQYF. This chain links TRBV7-9 with TRBJ2-4; no firm D call. Trimming left V 5 bases short and J 0 bases short, with 11 bases between. CDR1 is SEHNR, CDR2 FQNEAQ, per germline (reference sequence). The CDR3 has 15 residues.

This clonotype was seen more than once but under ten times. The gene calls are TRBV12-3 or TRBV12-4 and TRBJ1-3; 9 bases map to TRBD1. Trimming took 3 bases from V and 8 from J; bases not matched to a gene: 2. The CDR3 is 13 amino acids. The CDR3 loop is CASSLGQGYTIYF. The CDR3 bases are TGTGCCAGCAGTTTGGGACAGGGCTACACCATATATTTT.

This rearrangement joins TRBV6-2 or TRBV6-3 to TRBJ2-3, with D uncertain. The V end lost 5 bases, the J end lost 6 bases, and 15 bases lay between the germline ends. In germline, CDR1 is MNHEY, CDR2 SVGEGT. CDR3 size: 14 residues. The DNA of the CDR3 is TGTGCCAGCAGTGACAAGATGCTATCGGATACGCAGTATTTT. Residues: CASSDKMLSDTQYF.

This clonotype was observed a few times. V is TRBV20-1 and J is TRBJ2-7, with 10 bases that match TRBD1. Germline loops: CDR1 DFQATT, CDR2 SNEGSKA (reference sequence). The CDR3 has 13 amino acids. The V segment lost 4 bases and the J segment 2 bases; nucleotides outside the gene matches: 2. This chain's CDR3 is CSAIGQGAYEQYF. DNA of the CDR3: TGCAGTGCTATTGGACAGGGGGCCTACGAGCAGTACTTC.

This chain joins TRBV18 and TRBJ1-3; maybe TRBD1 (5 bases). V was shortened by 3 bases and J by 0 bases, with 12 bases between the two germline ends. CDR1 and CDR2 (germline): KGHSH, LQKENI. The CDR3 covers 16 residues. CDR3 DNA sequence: TGTGCCAGCTCACCGGTCGGGGGTGCCTCTGGAAACACCATATATTTT. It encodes CASSPVGGASGNTIYF.

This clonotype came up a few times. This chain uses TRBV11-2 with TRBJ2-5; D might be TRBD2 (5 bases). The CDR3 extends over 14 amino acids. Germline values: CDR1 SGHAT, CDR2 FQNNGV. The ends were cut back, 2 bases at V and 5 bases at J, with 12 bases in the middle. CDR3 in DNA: TGTGCCAGCAGCTTATCTGGGAGAGTGGAGACCCAGTACTTC. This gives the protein CASSLSGRVETQYF.

The CDR3 nucleotides read TGCAGCGTTCGCGGGGCAGGCCCGGGGGAGCAGTACTTC. The encoded protein is CSVRGAGPGEQYF. The rearrangement joins TRBV29-1 to TRBJ2-7; tentative D call: TRBD2 (6 bases). CDR1 is SQVTM, CDR2 ANQGSEA, per germline. The ends were cut back, 5 bases at V and 7 bases at J, with 18 bases in the middle. The CDR3 has 13 amino acids.

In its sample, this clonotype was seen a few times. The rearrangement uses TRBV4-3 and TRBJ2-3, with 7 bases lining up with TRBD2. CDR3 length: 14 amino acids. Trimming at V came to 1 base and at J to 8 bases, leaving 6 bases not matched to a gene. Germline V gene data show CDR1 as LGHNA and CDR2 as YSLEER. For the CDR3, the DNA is TGCGCCAGCAGCCAAGGGGGGGGGACGACTACGCAGTATTTT. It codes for CASSQGGGTTTQYF.

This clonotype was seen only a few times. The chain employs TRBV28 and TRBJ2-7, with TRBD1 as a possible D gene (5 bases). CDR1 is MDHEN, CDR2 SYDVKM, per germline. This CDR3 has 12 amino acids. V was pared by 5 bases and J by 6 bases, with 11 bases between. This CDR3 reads CASSGQGGEQYV. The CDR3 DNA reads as TGTGCCAGCAGTGGTCAGGGTGGCGAGCAGTACGTC.

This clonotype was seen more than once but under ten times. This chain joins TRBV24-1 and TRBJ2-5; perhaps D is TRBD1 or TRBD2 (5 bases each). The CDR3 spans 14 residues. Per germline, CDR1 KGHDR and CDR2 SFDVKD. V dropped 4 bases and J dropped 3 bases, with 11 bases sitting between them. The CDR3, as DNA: TGTGCCACCAGTGACGGGACGGGAAAAGAGACCCAGTACTTC. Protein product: CATSDGTGKETQYF.

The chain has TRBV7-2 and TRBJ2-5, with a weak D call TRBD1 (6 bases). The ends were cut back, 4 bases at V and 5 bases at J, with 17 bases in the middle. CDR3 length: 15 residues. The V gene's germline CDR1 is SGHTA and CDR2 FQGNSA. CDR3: CASSSNRAMGETQYF. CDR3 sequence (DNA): TGTGCCAGCAGCTCGAACAGGGCCATGGGGGAGACCCAGTACTTC. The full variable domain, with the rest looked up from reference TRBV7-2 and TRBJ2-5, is GAGVSQSPSNKVTEKGKDVELRCDPISGHTALYWYRQSLGQGLEFLIYFQGNSAPDKSGLPSDRFSAERTGGSVSTLTIQRTQQEDSAVYLCASSSNRAMGETQYFGPGTRLLVL.

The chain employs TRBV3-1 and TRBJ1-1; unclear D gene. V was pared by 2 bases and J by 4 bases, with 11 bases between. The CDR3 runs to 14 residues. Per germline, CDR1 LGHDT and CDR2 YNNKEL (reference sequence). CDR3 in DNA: TGTGCCAGCAGCCAACAACTGGGAGGCACTGAAGCTTTCTTT. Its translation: CASSQQLGGTEAFF.

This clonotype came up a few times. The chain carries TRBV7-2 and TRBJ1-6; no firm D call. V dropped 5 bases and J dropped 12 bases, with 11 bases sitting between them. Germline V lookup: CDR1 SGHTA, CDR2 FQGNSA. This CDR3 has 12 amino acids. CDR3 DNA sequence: TGTGCCAGCAGCGACCGTCGGGGACCCCTCCACTTT. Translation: CASSDRRGPLHF.

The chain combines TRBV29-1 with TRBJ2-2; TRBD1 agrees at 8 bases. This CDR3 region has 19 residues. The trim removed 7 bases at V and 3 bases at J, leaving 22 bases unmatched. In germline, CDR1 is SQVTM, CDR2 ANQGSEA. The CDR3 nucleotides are TGCAGCGACCTCACCCTCGACAGGGGCAATTCACCTCACACCGGGGAGCTGTTTTTT. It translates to CSDLTLDRGNSPHTGELFF.

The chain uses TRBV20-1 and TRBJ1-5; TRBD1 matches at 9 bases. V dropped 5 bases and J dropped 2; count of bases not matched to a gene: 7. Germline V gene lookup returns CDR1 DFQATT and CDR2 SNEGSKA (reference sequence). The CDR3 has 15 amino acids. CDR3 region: CSAGGQGLGNQPQHF. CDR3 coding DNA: TGCAGTGCTGGGGGACAGGGTCTTGGCAATCAGCCCCAGCATTTT.

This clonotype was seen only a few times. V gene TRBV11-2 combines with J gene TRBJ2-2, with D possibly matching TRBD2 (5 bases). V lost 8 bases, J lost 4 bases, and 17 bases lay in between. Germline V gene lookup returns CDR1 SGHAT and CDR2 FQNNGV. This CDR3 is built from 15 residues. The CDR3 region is CASGGIRRSTGELFF. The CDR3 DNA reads TGTGCCAGCGGTGGTATTAGGAGGAGCACCGGGGAGCTGTTTTTT.

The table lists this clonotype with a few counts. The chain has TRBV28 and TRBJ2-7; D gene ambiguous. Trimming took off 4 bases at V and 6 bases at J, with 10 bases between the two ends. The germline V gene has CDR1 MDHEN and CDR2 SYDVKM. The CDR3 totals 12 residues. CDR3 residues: CASSSRPGEQYV. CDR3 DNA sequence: TGTGCCAGCAGTTCAAGGCCGGGCGAGCAGTACGTC.

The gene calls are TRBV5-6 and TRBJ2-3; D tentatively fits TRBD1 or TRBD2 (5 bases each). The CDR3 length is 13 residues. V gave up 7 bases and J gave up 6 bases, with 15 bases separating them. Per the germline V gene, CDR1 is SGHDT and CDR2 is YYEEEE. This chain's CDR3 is CASGTPGGDTQYF. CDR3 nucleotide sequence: TGTGCCAGCGGGACCCCGGGTGGGGATACGCAGTATTTT.

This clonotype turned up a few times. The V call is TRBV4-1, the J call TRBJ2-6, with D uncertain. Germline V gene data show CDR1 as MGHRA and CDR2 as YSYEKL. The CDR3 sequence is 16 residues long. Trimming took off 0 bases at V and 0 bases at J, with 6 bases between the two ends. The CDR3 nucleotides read TGCGCCAGCAGCCAAGATACCTACTCTGGGGCCAACGTCCTGACTTTC. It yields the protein CASSQDTYSGANVLTF.

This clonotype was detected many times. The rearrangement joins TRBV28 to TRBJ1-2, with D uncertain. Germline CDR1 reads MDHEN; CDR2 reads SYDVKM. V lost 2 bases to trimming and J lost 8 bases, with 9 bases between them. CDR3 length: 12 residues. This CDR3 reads CASSLPSGGYTF. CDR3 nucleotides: TGTGCCAGCAGTTTACCGTCTGGAGGCTACACCTTC.

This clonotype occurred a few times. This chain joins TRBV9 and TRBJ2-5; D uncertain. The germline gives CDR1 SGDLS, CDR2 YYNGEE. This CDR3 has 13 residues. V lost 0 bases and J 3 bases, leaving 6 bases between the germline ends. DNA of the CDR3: TGTGCCAGCAGCGTAGATCTGGAAGAGACCCAGTACTTC. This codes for CASSVDLEETQYF. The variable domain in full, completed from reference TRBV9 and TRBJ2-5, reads DSGVTQTPKHLITATGQRVTLRCSPRSGDLSVYWYQQSLDQGLQFLIQYYNGEERAKGNILERFSAQQFPDLHSELNLSSLELGDSALYFCASSVDLEETQYFGPGTRLLVL.